The clone carrying this T cell receptor beta chain was observed at least ten times. The CDR3 is 20 amino acids. The germline V gene encodes CDR1 DFQATT and CDR2 SNEGSKA (reference sequence). Trimming stripped 1 base from V and 0 bases from J, with 22 bases between. This sample stems from a study of blood T cells in healthy people across ages. Primed by a sample-barcoded 5' primer and a J-beta primer mix, a second PCR proceeded for 7 to 11 cycles. TCRdb reprocessed the 5' RACE reads via MiXCR and lists one record per CDR3 protein. The table shows about 930,000 distinct CDR3 sequences, with around 29% occurring only once. These data also featured in a second study, about T cells of mothers and their children.

The source is a woman in her forties in good health. The sample was blood. The chain employs TRBV20-1 and TRBJ2-6, with D perhaps assigned TRBD1 or TRBD2 (5 bases each). CDR3 loop: CSARAGWGTDKSSGANVLTF. CDR3 bases: TGCAGTGCTAGAGCAGGGTGGGGGACCGATAAGAGCTCTGGGGCCAACGTCCTGACTTTC.